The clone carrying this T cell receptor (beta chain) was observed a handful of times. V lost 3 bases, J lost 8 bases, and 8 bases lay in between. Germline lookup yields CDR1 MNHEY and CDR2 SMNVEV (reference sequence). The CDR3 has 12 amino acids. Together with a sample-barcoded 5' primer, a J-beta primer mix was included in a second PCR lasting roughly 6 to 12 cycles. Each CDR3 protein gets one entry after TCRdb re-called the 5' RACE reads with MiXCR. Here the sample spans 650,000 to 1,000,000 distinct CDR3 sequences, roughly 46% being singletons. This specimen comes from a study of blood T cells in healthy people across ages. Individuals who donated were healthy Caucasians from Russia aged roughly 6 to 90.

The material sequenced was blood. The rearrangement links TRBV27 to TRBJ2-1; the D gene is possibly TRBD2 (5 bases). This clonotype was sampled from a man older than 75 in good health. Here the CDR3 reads CASSFWGDEQFF. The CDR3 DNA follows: TGTGCCAGCAGTTTCTGGGGAGATGAGCAGTTCTTC.